This T cell receptor (beta chain) is drawn from a study of T cell responses to AZD1222 COVID-19 vaccine. Study-level results: Spike-specific TCR depth and breadth grew after two AZD1222 doses.

V lost 0 bases and J lost 2, with 9 bases in between. Germline CDR1 reads MGHRA; CDR2 reads YSYEKL. This CDR3 is built from 15 residues. About this clone itself: Its antigen is unidentified.

Pooled samples include second doses given at about 4 or 12 weeks. Repertoires were generated with immunoSEQ multiplex PCR, while TCRdb's copy carries only in-frame clones and drops some. This table has roughly 150,000 clones, 87% appearing once. The rearrangement links TRBV4-1 to TRBJ2-3; D is unresolved. This clonotype was obtained from an adult who received the AZD1222 COVID-19 vaccine. The sample was peripheral blood, taken 28 days after the second AZD1222 dose. CDR3 bases: TGCGCCAGCAGCCAAGAGGCTAGAGTCACAGATACGCAGTATTTT. This codes for CASSQEARVTDTQYF.